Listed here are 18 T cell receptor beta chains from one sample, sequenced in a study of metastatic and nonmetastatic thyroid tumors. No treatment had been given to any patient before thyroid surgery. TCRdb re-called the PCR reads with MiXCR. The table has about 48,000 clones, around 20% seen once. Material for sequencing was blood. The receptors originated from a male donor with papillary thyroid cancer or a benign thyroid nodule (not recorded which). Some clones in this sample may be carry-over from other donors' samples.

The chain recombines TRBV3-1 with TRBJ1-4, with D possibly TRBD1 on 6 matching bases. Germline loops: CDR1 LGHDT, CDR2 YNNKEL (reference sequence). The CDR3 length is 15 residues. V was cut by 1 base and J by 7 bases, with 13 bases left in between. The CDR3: CASSQVTGSREKLFF. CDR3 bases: TGTGCCAGCAGCCAAGTGACAGGCTCTCGTGAAAAACTGTTTTTT.

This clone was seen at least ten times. CDR3 sequence reads: CASSSQGVIAKNIQYF. The CDR3 DNA reads TGTGCCAGCAGCTCGCAGGGGGTAATAGCCAAAAACATTCAGTACTTC. The V and J genes are TRBV12-3 or TRBV12-4 and TRBJ2-4; 7 bases line up with TRBD1. V shed 6 bases and J 0 bases; nucleotides not matched to a gene: 8. This CDR3 region has 16 residues.

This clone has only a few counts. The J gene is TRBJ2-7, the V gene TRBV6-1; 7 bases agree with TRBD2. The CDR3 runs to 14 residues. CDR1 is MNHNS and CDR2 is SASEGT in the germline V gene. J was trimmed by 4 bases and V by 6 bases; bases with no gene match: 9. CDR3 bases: TGTGCCAGCAGGGCGACTAGCTGGAGTTACGAGCAGTACTTC. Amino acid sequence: CASRATSWSYEQYF.

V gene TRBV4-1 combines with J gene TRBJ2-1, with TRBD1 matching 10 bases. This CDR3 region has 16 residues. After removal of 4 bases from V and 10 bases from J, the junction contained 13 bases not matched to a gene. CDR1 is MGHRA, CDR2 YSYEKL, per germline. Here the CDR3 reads CASSRGAGQGLGEQFF. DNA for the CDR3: TGCGCCAGCAGCCGCGGGGCGGGACAGGGGCTAGGGGAGCAGTTCTTC.

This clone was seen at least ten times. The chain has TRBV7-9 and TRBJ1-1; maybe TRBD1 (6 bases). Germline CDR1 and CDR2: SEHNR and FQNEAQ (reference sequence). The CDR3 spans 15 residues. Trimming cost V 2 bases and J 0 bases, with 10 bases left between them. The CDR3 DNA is TGTGCCAGCAGCTTACAGGGGCGCATGAACACTGAAGCTTTCTTT. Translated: CASSLQGRMNTEAFF. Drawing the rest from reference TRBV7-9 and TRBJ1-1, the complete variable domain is DTGVSQNPRHKITKRGQNVTFRCDPISEHNRLYWYRQTLGQGPEFLTYFQNEAQLEKSRLLSDRFSAERPKGSFSTLEIQRTEQGDSAMYLCASSLQGRMNTEAFFGQGTRLTVV.

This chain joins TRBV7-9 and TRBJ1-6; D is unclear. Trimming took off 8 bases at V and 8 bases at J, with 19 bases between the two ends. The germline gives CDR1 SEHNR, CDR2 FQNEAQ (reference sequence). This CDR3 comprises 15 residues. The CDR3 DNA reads TGTGCCAGCCGGCGGACCGATCGCGGGGATTCACCCCTCCACTTT. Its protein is CASRRTDRGDSPLHF.

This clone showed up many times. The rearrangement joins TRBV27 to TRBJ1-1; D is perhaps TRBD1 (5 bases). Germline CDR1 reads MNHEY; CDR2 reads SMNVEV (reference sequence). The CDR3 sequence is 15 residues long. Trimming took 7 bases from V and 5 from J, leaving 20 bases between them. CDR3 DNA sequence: TGTGCCAGCACGCCCATGGGACGGGGAGGGACTGAAGCTTTCTTT. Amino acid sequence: CASTPMGRGGTEAFF.

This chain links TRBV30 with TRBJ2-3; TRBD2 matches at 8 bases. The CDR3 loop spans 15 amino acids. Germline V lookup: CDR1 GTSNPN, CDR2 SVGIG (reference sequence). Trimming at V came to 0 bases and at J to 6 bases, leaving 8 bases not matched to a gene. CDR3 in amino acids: CAWSVQLAASDTQYF. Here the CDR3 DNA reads TGTGCCTGGAGTGTACAACTAGCGGCTAGCGATACGCAGTATTTT.

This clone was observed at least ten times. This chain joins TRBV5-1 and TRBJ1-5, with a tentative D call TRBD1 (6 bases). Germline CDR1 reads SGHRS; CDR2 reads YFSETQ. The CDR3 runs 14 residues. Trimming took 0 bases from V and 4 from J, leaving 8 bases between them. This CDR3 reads CASSLEGGNQPQHF. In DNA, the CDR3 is TGCGCCAGCAGCTTGGAAGGGGGAAATCAGCCCCAGCATTTT.

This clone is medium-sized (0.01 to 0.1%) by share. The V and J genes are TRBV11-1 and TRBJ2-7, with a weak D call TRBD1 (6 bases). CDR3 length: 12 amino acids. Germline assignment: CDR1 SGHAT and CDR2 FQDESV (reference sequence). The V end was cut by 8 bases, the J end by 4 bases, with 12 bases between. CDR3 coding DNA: TGTGCCAGCGGCAGGGGTGTTTACGAGCAGTACTTC. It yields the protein CASGRGVYEQYF.

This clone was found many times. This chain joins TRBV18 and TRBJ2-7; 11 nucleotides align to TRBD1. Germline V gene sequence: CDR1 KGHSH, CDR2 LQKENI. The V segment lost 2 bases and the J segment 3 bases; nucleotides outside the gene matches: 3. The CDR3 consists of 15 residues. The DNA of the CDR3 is TGTGCCAGCTCACCAGGACAGGGGGCGAGCTACGAGCAGTACTTC. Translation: CASSPGQGASYEQYF. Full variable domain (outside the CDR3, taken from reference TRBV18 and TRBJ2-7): NAGVMQNPRHLVRRRGQEARLRCSPMKGHSHVYWYRQLPEEGLKFMVYLQKENIIDESGMPKERFSAEFPKEGPSILRIQQVVRGDSAAYFCASSPGQGASYEQYFGPGTRLTVT.

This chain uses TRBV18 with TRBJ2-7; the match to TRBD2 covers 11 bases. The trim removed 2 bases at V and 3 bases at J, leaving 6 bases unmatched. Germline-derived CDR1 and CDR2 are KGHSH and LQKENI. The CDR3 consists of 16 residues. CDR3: CASSPGTSGVVYEQYF. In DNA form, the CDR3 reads TGTGCCAGCTCACCAGGGACTAGCGGAGTAGTCTACGAGCAGTACTTC.

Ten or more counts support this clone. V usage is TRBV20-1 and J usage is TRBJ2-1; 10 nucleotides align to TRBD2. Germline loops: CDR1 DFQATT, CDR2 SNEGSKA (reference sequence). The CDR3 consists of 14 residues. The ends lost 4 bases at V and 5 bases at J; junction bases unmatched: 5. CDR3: CSATAGGWNNEQFF. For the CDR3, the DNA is TGCAGTGCTACAGCGGGAGGGTGGAACAATGAGCAGTTCTTC.

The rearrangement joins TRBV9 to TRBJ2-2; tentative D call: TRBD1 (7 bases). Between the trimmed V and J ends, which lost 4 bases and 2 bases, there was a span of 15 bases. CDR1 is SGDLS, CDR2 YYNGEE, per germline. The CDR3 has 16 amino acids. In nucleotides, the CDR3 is TGTGCCAGCAGCCCAGTCAGGGGGGACAACACCGGGGAGCTGTTTTTT. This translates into CASSPVRGDNTGELFF.

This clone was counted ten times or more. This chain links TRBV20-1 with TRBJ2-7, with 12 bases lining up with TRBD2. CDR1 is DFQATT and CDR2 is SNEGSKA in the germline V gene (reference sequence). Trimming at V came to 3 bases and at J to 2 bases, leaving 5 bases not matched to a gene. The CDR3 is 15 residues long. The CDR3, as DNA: TGCAGTGCTAGTCCTAGCGGGAGGGGAACCTACGAGCAGTACTTC. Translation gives CSASPSGRGTYEQYF.

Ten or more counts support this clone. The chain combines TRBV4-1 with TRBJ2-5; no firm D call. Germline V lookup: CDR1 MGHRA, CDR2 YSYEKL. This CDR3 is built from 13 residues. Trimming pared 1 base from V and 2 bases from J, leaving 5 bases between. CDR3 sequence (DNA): TGCGCCAGCAGCCAAGCCCAGCAAGAGACCCAGTACTTC. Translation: CASSQAQQETQYF.

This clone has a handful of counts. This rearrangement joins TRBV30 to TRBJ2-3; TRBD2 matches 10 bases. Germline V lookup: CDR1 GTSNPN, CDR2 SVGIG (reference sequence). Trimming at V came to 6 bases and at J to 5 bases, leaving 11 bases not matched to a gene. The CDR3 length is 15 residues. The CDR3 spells CACTGASGSVDTQYF. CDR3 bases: TGTGCCTGCACAGGGGCTAGCGGGAGTGTAGATACGCAGTATTTT.

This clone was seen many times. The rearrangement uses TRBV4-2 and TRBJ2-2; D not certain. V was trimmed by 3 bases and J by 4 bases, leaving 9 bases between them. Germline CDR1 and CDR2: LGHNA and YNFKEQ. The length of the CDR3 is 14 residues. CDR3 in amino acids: CASSQGYFTGELFF. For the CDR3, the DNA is TGTGCCAGCAGCCAGGGCTATTTCACCGGGGAGCTGTTTTTT.